A selection of T cell receptor beta chains follows, all from one sample in a study of T cell responses to AZD1222 COVID-19 vaccine. Sequencing was performed with immunoSEQ multiplex PCR; in TCRdb, only in-frame clones are kept and a portion is missing. The sample lists under 130,000 clones; roughly 87% were seen once. Sequencing was performed on peripheral blood, taken on day 0 of AZD1222 vaccination. These receptors all stem from an adult in good health. CDR3s include the opening cysteine and the closing phenylalanine or tryptophan. A D gene is named only where the DNA matches it firmly. Size is omitted from some rows. Given values are once, few, many or a class for expanded clones.

V	size	J	D	CDR3	DNA
TRBV12-3/TRBV12-4	once	TRBJ2-7	-	CASSFGPWYEQYF	TGTGCCAGCAGTTTTGGTCCCTGGTACGAGCAGTACTTC
TRBV15	-	TRBJ2-1	-	CATSRDHQEEQFF	TGTGCCACCAGCAGAGATCACCAGGAGGAGCAGTTCTTC
TRBV21-1	-	TRBJ2-1	-	CASSKKGSYNEQFF	TGTGCCAGCAGCAAAAAGGGGTCCTACAATGAGCAGTTCTTC
TRBV2	-	TRBJ1-2	TRBD1	CASSAGQLNYGYTF	TGTGCCAGCAGCGCGGGACAGCTTAACTATGGCTACACCTTC
TRBV7-9	-	TRBJ2-7	-	CASSSPRQASSYEQYF	TGTGCCAGCAGCTCTCCCAGACAGGCCAGCTCCTACGAGCAGTACTTC
TRBV29-1	-	TRBJ2-3	TRBD2	CSAGNSGGATGTQYF	TGCAGCGCTGGTAATAGCGGGGGGGCCACTGGTACGCAGTATTTT
TRBV4-2	-	TRBJ2-1	TRBD2	CASSQDTSGGANEQFF	TGTGCCAGCAGCCAAGATACCAGCGGGGGGGCCAATGAGCAGTTCTTC
TRBV5-5	few	TRBJ1-1	-	CASRPREGYNTEAFF	TGTGCCAGCAGACCCCGAGAGGGATACAACACTGAAGCTTTCTTT
TRBV5-6	-	TRBJ2-5	-	CASSLGSWGAWETQYF	TGTGCCAGCAGCTTGGGTAGCTGGGGGGCTTGGGAGACCCAGTACTTC
TRBV5-1	-	TRBJ1-2	-	CASSPGELSLLYGYTF	TGCGCCAGCAGCCCGGGGGAGCTTTCCCTTCTTTATGGCTACACCTTC
TRBV3-1/TRBV3-2	-	TRBJ1-3	-	CASSQSTGNTIYF	TGTGCCAGCAGCCAAAGTACCGGAAACACCATATATTTT
TRBV4-3	-	TRBJ2-7	TRBD1	CASSQSPPGTGAYEQYF	TGCGCCAGCAGCCAAAGCCCCCCTGGGACAGGGGCCTACGAGCAGTACTTC
TRBV19	-	TRBJ1-1	-	CASSTPRGVGTEAFF	TGTGCCAGTAGTACCCCCCGCGGGGTGGGAACTGAAGCTTTCTTT
TRBV6-5	-	TRBJ2-7	TRBD2	CASSTQRGTYEQYF	TGTGCCAGCAGTACCCAGCGGGGTACCTACGAGCAGTACTTC
TRBV5-1	-	TRBJ2-7	-	CASSPEWGLMGEQYF	TGCGCCAGCAGCCCCGAGTGGGGCTTAATGGGTGAGCAGTACTTC
TRBV5-1	-	TRBJ1-1	TRBD1	CASSLTGSVSTEAFF	TGCGCCAGCAGCCTGACAGGGTCCGTGAGTACTGAAGCTTTCTTT
TRBV7-2	-	TRBJ1-4	-	CASSLVRIEKLFF	TGTGCCAGCAGCTTAGTCCGAATTGAAAAACTGTTTTTT
TRBV7-9	-	TRBJ1-2	-	CASSLGQAIYGYTF	TGTGCCAGCAGCTTAGGGCAGGCCATCTATGGCTACACCTTC
TRBV6-5	-	TRBJ2-3	-	CASLFLGTDTQYF	TGTGCCAGCCTCTTCCTAGGCACAGATACGCAGTATTTT
TRBV7-2	-	TRBJ1-2	TRBD1	CASSFGRGQHGYTF	TGTGCCAGCAGCTTCGGAAGGGGGCAGCATGGCTACACCTTC
TRBV28	few	TRBJ1-4	-	CASSTTGATNEKLFF	TGTGCCAGCAGTACGACAGGAGCAACTAATGAAAAACTGTTTTTT
TRBV5-6	-	TRBJ1-2	-	CASSPGRWDGYTF	TGTGCCAGCAGCCCGGGACGATGGGATGGCTACACCTTC
TRBV7-9	-	TRBJ1-1	-	CASRSGMMGTEAFF	TGTGCCAGCAGGTCGGGTATGATGGGTACTGAAGCTTTCTTT
TRBV4-3	-	TRBJ2-7	TRBD2	CASSSRWGGWYEQYF	TGCGCCAGCAGCTCCCGTTGGGGGGGGTGGTACGAGCAGTACTTC
TRBV5-6	-	TRBJ1-2	-	CASSFGRIANYGYTF	TGTGCCAGCAGCTTCGGTAGGATAGCTAACTATGGCTACACCTTC
TRBV4-2	-	TRBJ1-5	-	CASSQDVSPLPAQHF	TGTGCCAGCAGCCAAGATGTCAGCCCTCTGCCGGCCCAGCATTTT